These 28 T cell receptor beta chains share one sample of origin, sequenced in a study of T cells in Graves' hyperthyroidism and ophthalmopathy. TCR beta CDR3 regions were amplified from RNA transcripts. With the HTBI primer set, the TCR CDR3 went through a first round of RT-PCR. TCRdb re-called the multiplex PCR reads through MiXCR, storing one row per CDR3 protein. The table lists under 650,000 distinct CDR3 sequences, 15% to 20% of them singletons, with over 3.5% in the top ten. Sequencing input: blood. The receptors originated from a young woman with Graves' hyperthyroidism.

The sample holds a few counts of this clonotype. This chain uses TRBV28 with TRBJ2-1, with 8 bases that match TRBD1. J gave up 2 bases and V 6 bases, and 6 bases lay outside the gene matches. Germline CDR1 reads MDHEN; CDR2 reads SYDVKM. This CDR3 has 15 amino acids. The CDR3 DNA follows: TGTGCCAGCAGCAGTGCAGGGGGCCCCTACAATGAGCAGTTCTTC. Protein sequence: CASSSAGGPYNEQFF.

Ten or more counts support this clonotype. V gene TRBV28 combines with J gene TRBJ1-2; a possible D gene is TRBD1 (6 bases). Germline CDR1 reads MDHEN; CDR2 reads SYDVKM. The CDR3 totals 15 residues. V lost 8 bases, J lost 4 bases, and 20 bases lay in between. The CDR3 is CASQLGGAEGYGYTF. CDR3 DNA sequence: TGTGCCAGCCAACTAGGGGGGGCGGAGGGCTATGGCTACACCTTC.

The CDR3 nucleotides are TGTGCCAGTAGCCCCGTGACAGGGGGCGCGGAGACCCAGTACTTC. The encoded protein is CASSPVTGGAETQYF. This rearrangement joins TRBV7-3 to TRBJ2-5, with 10 bases fitting TRBD1. The CDR3 spans 15 residues. With V trimmed by 9 bases and J by 5 bases, 12 bases remained unmatched. Per germline, CDR1 SGHTA and CDR2 FQGTGA.

This clonotype was recorded a few times. The chain combines TRBV28 with TRBJ1-4; D not resolved. Trimming removed 3 bases at V and 1 base at J, with 9 bases between. The CDR3 contains 15 residues. Germline V gene data show CDR1 as MDHEN and CDR2 as SYDVKM. The CDR3, as DNA: TGTGCCAGCAGTTTGGCAGACATAACTAATGAAAAACTGTTTTTT. Residues: CASSLADITNEKLFF.

The V call is TRBV12-3 or TRBV12-4, the J call TRBJ2-1, with unresolved D. CDR3 size: 14 residues. Trimming pared 5 bases from V and 4 bases from J, leaving 12 bases between. CDR3 DNA: TGTGCCAGCAGTCCTAAGGCCATATACAATGAGCAGTTCTTC. This encodes CASSPKAIYNEQFF.

The chain links TRBV5-6 to TRBJ2-7; perhaps TRBD2 as D (5 bases). The CDR3 length is 16 residues. Germline values: CDR1 SGHDT, CDR2 YYEEEE. The ends were cut back, 3 bases at V and 6 bases at J, with 22 bases in the middle. The DNA for the CDR3 is TGTGCCAGCAGCTCCGGCCCTCGAGGGAGTCAAGTCGAGCAGTACTTC. It yields the protein CASSSGPRGSQVEQYF.

This clonotype was seen a handful of times. The chain is built from TRBV5-1 and TRBJ2-1, with D possibly being TRBD1 (6 bases). Germline lookup yields CDR1 SGHRS and CDR2 YFSETQ. Between the trimmed V and J ends, which lost 3 bases and 5 bases, there was a span of 12 bases. There are 14 residues in the CDR3. CDR3 in DNA: TGCGCCAGCAGCTATGACAGGAGCAACAATGAGCAGTTCTTC. Translating it yields CASSYDRSNNEQFF.

The J gene is TRBJ1-3, the V gene TRBV5-1; 7 bases line up with TRBD1. The CDR3 length is 16 residues. CDR1 SGHRS and CDR2 YFSETQ come from the germline V gene. The V and J ends lost 10 bases and 2 bases, in that order; junction bases with no gene match: 15. The CDR3 loop is CAGELKQGSPGNTIYF. Here the CDR3 DNA reads TGCGCCGGGGAACTAAAACAGGGGAGCCCTGGAAACACCATATATTTT. Combining the CDR3 with reference TRBV5-1 and TRBJ1-3 gives the whole variable domain KAGVTQTPRYLIKTRGQQVTLSCSPISGHRSVSWYQQTPGQGLQFLFEYFSETQRNKGNFPGRFSGRQFSNSRSEMNVSTLELGDSALYLCAGELKQGSPGNTIYFGEGSWLTVV.

V gene TRBV5-1 combines with J gene TRBJ2-5, with 11 bases fitting TRBD2. Germline V gene lookup returns CDR1 SGHRS and CDR2 YFSETQ. Losses at the gene ends were 0 bases for V and 0 bases for J; bases not matched to a gene: 4. The CDR3 spans 17 residues. CDR3 amino acids: CASSLAKLAGDQETQYF. The CDR3 DNA is TGCGCCAGCAGCTTGGCCAAACTAGCGGGAGACCAAGAGACCCAGTACTTC.

There are a few counts of this clonotype. The genes are TRBV6-1 and TRBJ2-7; 8 nucleotides line up with TRBD1. The CDR3 has 14 residues. Per the germline V gene, CDR1 is MNHNS and CDR2 is SASEGT. With 9 bases clipped from V and 3 bases from J, the junction kept 10 bases outside the gene matches. CDR3 coding DNA: TGTGCCAGTGACAGGGGAGGAGGACGCTACGAGCAGTACTTC. This codes for CASDRGGGRYEQYF.

This clonotype was picked up many times. The genes are TRBV6-1 and TRBJ2-7; 9 bases are shared with TRBD1. Germline lookup yields CDR1 MNHNS and CDR2 SASEGT. The J segment lost 6 bases and the V segment lost 6 bases, leaving 12 bases of the junction unmatched. This CDR3 is built from 15 residues. The CDR3 region is CASSPSRTGEVEQYF. DNA of the CDR3: TGTGCCAGCAGCCCGTCCAGGACAGGGGAAGTCGAGCAGTACTTC.

This clonotype showed up just a few times. The junction differs from germline at one of its ends, possibly a read error. This chain joins TRBV19 and TRBJ1-1, with D possibly matching TRBD1 (5 bases). The CDR3 has 15 residues. Germline V gene lookup returns CDR1 LNHDA and CDR2 SQIVND (reference sequence). The CDR3 spells CASSRNRLLNTEALF. The CDR3 DNA follows: TGTGCCAGTAGCCGAAACAGGCTCCTGAACACTGAAGCTCTCTTT.

This clonotype was seen a few times. A much larger clone sits a single nucleotide away, making a read error possible. The gene calls are TRBV28 and TRBJ2-3; D gene uncertain. There are 16 residues in the CDR3. Germline V lookup: CDR1 MDHEN, CDR2 SYDVKM. The chain's CDR3 is CAGSPPEPTSTDTQYF. The CDR3 DNA is TGTGCCGGCAGCCCCCCGGAGCCTACTAGCACAGATACGCAGTATTTT.

This clonotype was detected ten times or more. This sequence joins TRBV7-2 and TRBJ2-5, with D unresolved. Trimming pared 5 bases from V and 2 bases from J, leaving 12 bases between. Germline CDR1 SGHTA, CDR2 FQGNSA. The CDR3 is made up of 14 amino acids. The CDR3 sequence is CASSHRPEQETQYF. CDR3 DNA sequence: TGTGCCAGCAGCCATCGGCCGGAACAAGAGACCCAGTACTTC.

Ten or more counts support this clonotype. The chain's CDR3 is CASSFGQGNGELFF. CDR3 coding DNA: TGTGCCAGCAGTTTCGGCCAGGGTAACGGGGAGCTGTTTTTT. The chain joins TRBV12-3 or TRBV12-4 to TRBJ2-2, with D perhaps TRBD1 (5 bases). The germline V and J ends were trimmed by 3 bases and 7 bases, with 12 bases remaining between them. This CDR3 is 14 amino acids long.

This clonotype was seen at least ten times. The chain combines TRBV20-1 with TRBJ2-1, with TRBD2 identical over 13 bases. The CDR3 consists of 18 residues. V was pared by 3 bases and J by 6 bases, with 14 bases of the junction left unmatched. The germline CDR1 and CDR2 sequences are DFQATT and SNEGSKA (reference sequence). In nucleotides, the CDR3 is TGCAGTGCTAGTGATCCGGGACTAGCGGGACCAGGTGGCAATGAGCAGTTCTTC. It translates to CSASDPGLAGPGGNEQFF.

This clonotype was seen many times. V gene TRBV28 combines with J gene TRBJ2-7, with D unresolved. The germline V gene encodes CDR1 MDHEN and CDR2 SYDVKM. The ends were cut back, 5 bases at V and 2 bases at J, with 7 bases in the middle. This CDR3 comprises 12 residues. The CDR3 protein is CASSPRTYEQYF. The CDR3 region has the DNA TGTGCCAGCAGTCCGCGTACCTACGAGCAGTACTTC.

The table lists this clonotype with a few counts. The chain uses TRBV6-2 or TRBV6-3 and TRBJ2-1; 11 nucleotides line up with TRBD2. This CDR3 region has 15 residues. V gave up 4 bases and J gave up 7 bases; unmatched junction bases: 6. Germline V gene lookup returns CDR1 MNHEY and CDR2 SVGEGT. The chain's CDR3 is CASSSPSGRSNEQFF. The CDR3 nucleotides read TGTGCCAGCAGTTCCCCTAGCGGGAGGTCGAATGAGCAGTTCTTC.

The sample holds a few counts of this clonotype. The chain links TRBV3-1 to TRBJ2-4; unclear D gene. The CDR3 extends over 15 amino acids. Germline V gene data show CDR1 as LGHDT and CDR2 as YNNKEL (reference sequence). V lost 3 bases to trimming and J lost 0 bases, with 9 bases between them. CDR3 loop: CASSQTSLAKNIQYF. The CDR3 coding sequence is TGTGCCAGCAGCCAGACCTCCCTAGCCAAAAACATTCAGTACTTC.

The rearrangement uses TRBV10-3 and TRBJ1-6, with D perhaps TRBD1 (5 bases). V was clipped by 2 bases and J by 10 bases, with 12 bases between them. Germline V gene lookup returns CDR1 ENHRY and CDR2 SYGVKD. The CDR3 has 14 amino acids. This chain's CDR3 is CAISEPLGGSPLHF. The CDR3 DNA sequence: TGTGCCATCAGTGAGCCATTGGGGGGATCACCCCTCCACTTT.

This clonotype was found many times. The CDR3 DNA reads TGTGCCAGCAGTGTAGCGGGAACTGACTCCTACGAGCAGTACTTC. It encodes CASSVAGTDSYEQYF. The chain employs TRBV6-1 and TRBJ2-7, with 8 nucleotides matching TRBD2. Per the germline V gene, CDR1 is MNHNS and CDR2 is SASEGT. The CDR3 loop spans 15 amino acids. V lost 4 bases, J lost 0 bases, and 5 bases stayed unmatched.

This clonotype was seen many times. This chain connects TRBV7-3 to TRBJ1-2, with D tentatively TRBD1 (5 bases). Germline assignment: CDR1 SGHTA and CDR2 FQGTGA. Between the trimmed V and J ends, which lost 5 bases and 5 bases, there was a span of 15 bases. The CDR3 length is 14 residues. CDR3 residues: CASSHPGTDYGYTF. The CDR3 DNA reads as TGTGCCAGCAGCCATCCCGGGACGGATTATGGCTACACCTTC.

The chain is built from TRBV19 and TRBJ2-7; possibly TRBD1 for D (6 bases). Trimming stripped 6 bases from V and 6 bases from J, with 18 bases between. Germline CDR1 is LNHDA and CDR2 is SQIVND (reference sequence). The CDR3 totals 14 residues. The CDR3 protein is CASSPTSTGFEQYF. CDR3 bases: TGTGCCAGTAGCCCTACCTCGACAGGTTTCGAGCAGTACTTC.

This clonotype was observed a handful of times. J is TRBJ1-6 and V is TRBV6-1; D unclear. The germline V gene has CDR1 MNHNS and CDR2 SASEGT. Trimming left V 8 bases short and J 5 bases short, with 16 bases between. This CDR3 has 15 amino acids. This CDR3 is CASSSKEADNSPLHF. The DNA of the CDR3 is TGTGCCAGCTCGAGTAAGGAAGCTGATAATTCACCCCTCCACTTT.

The rearrangement uses TRBV27 and TRBJ1-3, with 7 bases aligning to TRBD1. Germline loops: CDR1 MNHEY, CDR2 SMNVEV (reference sequence). CDR3 length: 15 amino acids. After removal of 4 bases from V and 4 bases from J, the junction contained 7 bases not matched to a gene. The CDR3, as DNA: TGTGCCAGCAGTTACACAGGGGAAATAGGAAACACCATATATTTT. This sequence encodes CASSYTGEIGNTIYF.

This clonotype was detected only a few times. The CDR3 DNA reads as TGTGCCAGCAGCTCTCGGCCGGGGGGTTCCTATGGCTACACCTTC. Its protein is CASSSRPGGSYGYTF. This sequence joins TRBV11-2 and TRBJ1-2; possible D gene TRBD1, 5 bases. Per the germline V gene, CDR1 is SGHAT and CDR2 is FQNNGV. Trimming stripped 4 bases from V and 4 bases from J, with 16 bases between. This CDR3 spans 15 amino acids.

This clonotype was seen many times. The chain uses TRBV7-6 and TRBJ2-7, with 8 nucleotides matching TRBD2. Germline CDR1 and CDR2: SGHVS and FNYEAQ. The CDR3 covers 16 residues. The ends lost 4 bases at V and 4 bases at J; junction bases unmatched: 12. CDR3: CASSSLAGGNGYEQYF. CDR3 bases: TGTGCCAGCAGCTCCCTAGCGGGCGGGAATGGGTACGAGCAGTACTTC.

The chain uses TRBV5-1 and TRBJ1-6; D ambiguous. Germline assignment: CDR1 SGHRS and CDR2 YFSETQ. The V end was cut by 0 bases, the J end by 3 bases, with 7 bases between. The CDR3 is 15 amino acids. The CDR3 bases are TGCGCCAGCAGCTTGGCAGTAAGCTATAATTCACCCCTCCACTTT. Encoded protein: CASSLAVSYNSPLHF.